These 27 T cell receptor beta chains came from one sample sequenced in a study of shared clonotypes between healthy human individuals (TCRdb year 2020). For the CD8 naive samples, CD45RO-negative cells were positively selected for CCR7, yielding a CD45RA+CCR7+ population from which TemRA cells were excluded. The library came from the immunoSEQ multiplex PCR assay. In its TCRdb copy, this immuneACCESS table keeps in-frame sequences only and misses some clones. Where compared with another copy, unresolved V genes explain less than half of these, and the others have no known cause. Across this sample there are 550,000 to 750,000 clones, with about 91% seen only once. The ten largest clones represent about a quarter of the sample. The sample comprised naive CD8+ T cells sorted from blood. Explained via the paper, the cell subset or site label denotes: CD45RA+CCR7+. These receptor sequences come from a man aged 25 to 45 in good health.

This clone came up once. The chain combines TRBV19 with TRBJ2-1; TRBD1 matches at 9 bases. The CDR3 covers 14 residues. V dropped 3 bases and J dropped 5; count of bases not matched to a gene: 2. Germline V gene sequence: CDR1 LNHDA, CDR2 SQIVND (reference sequence). CDR3 DNA: TGTGCCAGTAGTATCTGGACAGGGGACAATGAGCAGTTCTTC. This sequence encodes CASSIWTGDNEQFF.

In DNA form, the CDR3 reads TGTGCCAGCATACACCGGGACAGGTCGAGGGAGCAGTTCTTC. Protein sequence: CASIHRDRSREQFF. The genes are TRBV11-2 and TRBJ2-1; 8 bases are shared with TRBD1. Germline-derived CDR1 and CDR2 are SGHAT and FQNNGV. The CDR3 loop spans 14 amino acids. Trimming cost V 7 bases and J 10 bases; bases outside gene matches: 12.

A single count supports this clone. The chain is built from TRBV6-5 and TRBJ2-1; no firm D call. The V and J ends lost 6 bases and 5 bases respectively, with 11 bases between them. Germline CDR1 and CDR2: MNHEY and SVGAGI. CDR3 length equals 13 residues. The CDR3 region has the DNA TGTGCCAGCAGCCTACTAACGGACAATGAGCAGTTCTTC. It encodes CASSLLTDNEQFF.

V gene TRBV29-1 combines with J gene TRBJ2-7; D ambiguous. CDR1 SQVTM and CDR2 ANQGSEA come from the germline V gene. The length of the CDR3 is 13 residues. V lost 4 bases and J 3 bases, leaving 13 bases between the germline ends. CDR3 sequence: CSVVNTQNYEQYF. As DNA, the CDR3 is TGCAGCGTTGTGAACACCCAAAACTACGAGCAGTACTTC.

The chain recombines TRBV7-8 with TRBJ2-7; D perhaps matches TRBD2 (5 bases). CDR1 is SGHVS and CDR2 is FQNEAQ in the germline V gene. The CDR3 extends over 15 amino acids. Trimming cost V 2 bases and J 0 bases, with 11 bases left between them. The CDR3 nucleotides read TGTGCCAGCAGCTTATGGGTAGGGAGCTCCTACGAGCAGTACTTC. Encoded protein: CASSLWVGSSYEQYF.

The genes are TRBV4-1 and TRBJ2-1; 9 bases align to TRBD2. Per germline, CDR1 MGHRA and CDR2 YSYEKL. V lost 1 base, J lost 8 bases, and 9 bases stayed unmatched. This CDR3 comprises 16 residues. CDR3 residues: CASSQVVGTSSHEQFF. In DNA, the CDR3 is TGCGCCAGCAGCCAAGTCGTCGGGACTAGCTCTCATGAGCAGTTCTTC.

This rearrangement joins TRBV15 to TRBJ2-3; D gene ambiguous. V lost 1 base to trimming and J lost 8 bases, with 13 bases between them. CDR1 LNHNV and CDR2 YYDKDF come from the germline V gene (reference sequence). The CDR3 spans 14 residues. The CDR3 DNA is TGTGCCACCAGCAGAGTTGGGCAGGACGGTACGCAGTATTTT. Translating it yields CATSRVGQDGTQYF.

V and J are TRBV4-1 and TRBJ2-7, with 10 bases that match TRBD2. Germline V gives CDR1 MGHRA, CDR2 YSYEKL. This CDR3 region has 15 residues. Losses at the gene ends were 5 bases for V and 0 bases for J; bases not matched to a gene: 4. The CDR3 DNA reads TGCGCCAGCAGCTCAACTAGCGGGATCTCCTACGAGCAGTACTTC. Its translation: CASSSTSGISYEQYF.

This chain connects TRBV25-1 to TRBJ1-5; the D is unclear. The CDR3 spans 12 residues. Germline assignment: CDR1 MGHDK and CDR2 SYGVNS. V was pared by 5 bases and J by 2 bases, with 4 bases between. The chain's CDR3 is CASSWGNQPQHF. CDR3 bases: TGTGCCAGCAGTTGGGGCAATCAGCCCCAGCATTTT. The complete variable domain, with remaining parts taken from reference TRBV25-1 and TRBJ1-5, reads EADIYQTPRYLVIGTGKKITLECSQTMGHDKMYWYQQDPGMELHLIHYSYGVNSTEKGDLSSESTVSRIRTEHFPLTLESARPSHTSQYLCASSWGNQPQHFGDGTRLSIL.

As DNA, the CDR3 is TGTGCCAGCAGCTCCCGACTAGCGGGAGAACCCTACAATGAGCAGTTCTTC. This codes for CASSSRLAGEPYNEQFF. The V gene is TRBV9, the J gene TRBJ2-1; 12 nucleotides align to TRBD2. This CDR3 is built from 17 residues. Germline V gene data show CDR1 as SGDLS and CDR2 as YYNGEE. V was pared by 4 bases and J by 2 bases, with 7 bases of the junction left unmatched.

In this sample, this clone turned up a few times. The J gene is TRBJ2-7, the V gene TRBV27; the D gene could be TRBD1 or TRBD2 (7 bases each). The CDR3 extends over 15 amino acids. V was clipped by 0 bases and J by 6 bases, with 15 bases between them. CDR1 is MNHEY, CDR2 SMNVEV, per germline (reference sequence). CDR3 nucleotides: TGTGCCAGCAGTTTATCCCCGACAGGGAGGGGCGAGCAGTACTTC. It translates to CASSLSPTGRGEQYF.

This sequence joins TRBV29-1 and TRBJ2-1; 10 bases align to TRBD2. The CDR3 is made up of 15 amino acids. V lost 3 bases, J lost 5 bases, and 7 bases stayed unmatched. Germline V gene lookup returns CDR1 SQVTM and CDR2 ANQGSEA. The CDR3 region is CSVEEAGGTNNEQFF. CDR3 nucleotides: TGCAGCGTTGAGGAAGCGGGAGGGACGAACAATGAGCAGTTCTTC.

V gene TRBV7-3 combines with J gene TRBJ2-3, with 7 bases aligning to TRBD2. Germline V gives CDR1 SGHTA, CDR2 FQGTGA. The CDR3 consists of 13 residues. V dropped 5 bases and J dropped 3; count of bases not matched to a gene: 2. The CDR3 DNA is TGTGCCAGCAGCCCCGGGGGGACAGATACGCAGTATTTT. It codes for CASSPGGTDTQYF. The whole variable domain, filled in from reference TRBV7-3 and TRBJ2-3, reads GAGVSQTPSNKVTEKGKYVELRCDPISGHTALYWYRQSLGQGPEFLIYFQGTGAADDSGLPNDRFFAVRPEGSVSTLKIQRTERGDSAVYLCASSPGGTDTQYFGPGTRLTVL.

J is TRBJ2-7 and V is TRBV6-5; D uncertain. Trimming took off 2 bases at V and 0 bases at J, with 11 bases between the two ends. This CDR3 is built from 15 residues. The germline gives CDR1 MNHEY, CDR2 SVGAGI. Here the CDR3 DNA reads TGTGCCAGCAGTTACCTCCGTCTCAGCTCCTACGAGCAGTACTTC. Protein product: CASSYLRLSSYEQYF.

This clone was seen a single time. The V call is TRBV7-9, the J call TRBJ2-7, with D unresolved. This CDR3 contains 14 residues. Germline assignment: CDR1 SEHNR and CDR2 FQNEAQ (reference sequence). V was shortened by 5 bases and J by 7 bases, with 18 bases between the two germline ends. CDR3 protein: CASSTVLGSGEQYF. In DNA form, the CDR3 reads TGTGCCAGCAGCACTGTCTTAGGCTCCGGGGAGCAGTACTTC.

The J gene is TRBJ1-2, the V gene TRBV6-1, with D hard to call. Deletions cut 2 bases from V and 4 bases from J, with 14 bases between. CDR3 length equals 15 residues. The V gene's germline CDR1 is MNHNS and CDR2 SASEGT. The CDR3 region is CASSEYTNPPYGYTF. DNA for the CDR3: TGTGCCAGCAGTGAATACACAAACCCTCCCTATGGCTACACCTTC.

The rearrangement joins TRBV19 to TRBJ1-4, with D perhaps TRBD1 (6 bases). CDR3 length: 18 residues. V lost 6 bases to trimming and J lost 0 bases, with 20 bases between them. Looked up from germline, CDR1 is LNHDA and CDR2 is SQIVND (reference sequence). CDR3 in amino acids: CASRRIRGPFATNEKLFF. In DNA form, the CDR3 reads TGTGCCAGTAGGCGAATCAGGGGCCCCTTCGCAACTAATGAAAAACTGTTTTTT.

V is TRBV11-2 and J is TRBJ2-7; D is possibly TRBD2 (6 bases). The V end was cut by 1 base, the J end by 4 bases, with 14 bases between. The CDR3 covers 15 residues. Germline CDR1 and CDR2: SGHAT and FQNNGV. CDR3 nucleotides: TGTGCCAGCAGCTTAGGCGTCGGGAGCGGTTACGAGCAGTACTTC. Translating gives CASSLGVGSGYEQYF.

The rearrangement joins TRBV28 to TRBJ1-5; 9 bases are a match to TRBD1. The CDR3 spans 17 residues. The V segment lost 4 bases and the J segment 2 bases; nucleotides outside the gene matches: 9. Germline assignment: CDR1 MDHEN and CDR2 SYDVKM. This CDR3 reads CASSSKDRGSGNQPQHF. The CDR3 DNA reads TGTGCCAGCAGTTCCAAGGACAGGGGATCGGGCAATCAGCCCCAGCATTTT.

The genes are TRBV28 and TRBJ1-4, with D possibly matching TRBD1 (5 bases). Germline CDR1 reads MDHEN; CDR2 reads SYDVKM. The CDR3 covers 19 residues. V shed 6 bases and J shed 3 bases, with 26 bases lying between them. The chain's CDR3 is CASSQVSGRYRTANEKLFF. The DNA of the CDR3 is TGTGCCAGCAGCCAGGTGTCGGGACGGTATAGGACGGCTAATGAAAAACTGTTTTTT. Variable domain in full (rest from reference TRBV28 and TRBJ1-4): DVKVTQSSRYLVKRTGEKVFLECVQDMDHENMFWYRQDPGLGLRLIYFSYDVKMKEKGDIPEGYSVSREKKERFSLILESASTNQTSMYLCASSQVSGRYRTANEKLFFGSGTQLSVL.

The gene calls are TRBV7-9 and TRBJ2-7; 11 bases agree with TRBD2. V lost 3 bases and J lost 6; bases outside the gene matches: 7. This CDR3 comprises 15 residues. Per germline, CDR1 SEHNR and CDR2 FQNEAQ (reference sequence). This CDR3 is CASSFTSGSAVEQYF. The CDR3 region has the DNA TGTGCCAGCAGCTTTACTAGCGGGAGTGCGGTCGAGCAGTACTTC. The whole variable domain, filled in from reference TRBV7-9 and TRBJ2-7, reads DTGVSQNPRHKITKRGQNVTFRCDPISEHNRLYWYRQTLGQGPEFLTYFQNEAQLEKSRLLSDRFSAERPKGSFSTLEIQRTEQGDSAMYLCASSFTSGSAVEQYFGPGTRLTVT.

This clone appeared a single time. The chain uses TRBV5-1 and TRBJ2-2; no clear D gene. The germline CDR1 and CDR2 sequences are SGHRS and YFSETQ. This CDR3 contains 17 residues. Trimming cost V 2 bases and J 6 bases, with 20 bases left between them. The DNA of the CDR3 is TGCGCCAGCAGCTTTAGACTCGGGTCGGTAACACCCGGGGAGCTGTTTTTT. Translating it yields CASSFRLGSVTPGELFF.

The chain recombines TRBV5-1 with TRBJ2-7, with D perhaps matching TRBD2 (5 bases). From germline, CDR1 is SGHRS and CDR2 YFSETQ. The V end lost 0 bases, the J end lost 3 bases, and 13 bases lay between the germline ends. The CDR3 is made up of 15 amino acids. The CDR3 reads CASSLEASSNYEQYF. For the CDR3, the DNA is TGCGCCAGCAGCTTGGAGGCTAGCAGTAACTACGAGCAGTACTTC.

On this clone: The same CDR3 arises from other DNA sequences in this sample as well. The chain employs TRBV19 and TRBJ2-1, with D possibly matching TRBD2 (6 bases). The V end was cut by 6 bases, the J end by 6 bases, with 9 bases between. CDR3 length equals 12 residues. Germline V gene sequence: CDR1 LNHDA, CDR2 SQIVND (reference sequence). Here the CDR3 DNA reads TGTGCCAGTAGCGGGAGTGGCAATGAGCAGTTCTTC. Amino acids: CASSGSGNEQFF.

The chain combines TRBV18 with TRBJ2-7, with 7 bases fitting TRBD1. With V trimmed by 3 bases and J by 0 bases, 5 bases remained unmatched. The germline CDR1 and CDR2 sequences are KGHSH and LQKENI. The CDR3 sequence is 15 residues long. The DNA for the CDR3 is TGTGCCAGCTCACCGCAGACAGGGAGCTCCTACGAGCAGTACTTC. The encoded protein is CASSPQTGSSYEQYF. The variable domain in full, with the rest retrieved from reference TRBV18 and TRBJ2-7, is NAGVMQNPRHLVRRRGQEARLRCSPMKGHSHVYWYRQLPEEGLKFMVYLQKENIIDESGMPKERFSAEFPKEGPSILRIQQVVRGDSAAYFCASSPQTGSSYEQYFGPGTRLTVT.

This sequence joins TRBV5-1 and TRBJ1-1; the D gene is possibly TRBD1 (6 bases). Germline V gene sequence: CDR1 SGHRS, CDR2 YFSETQ. Trimming took off 0 bases at V and 2 bases at J, with 8 bases between the two ends. The CDR3 covers 14 residues. CDR3 sequence (DNA): TGCGCCAGCAGCTTGGAGGGGGGTAACACTGAAGCTTTCTTT. Amino acids: CASSLEGGNTEAFF.

This clone is a singleton in its sample. This chain links TRBV7-8 with TRBJ2-2; 14 bases match TRBD2. Germline lookup yields CDR1 SGHVS and CDR2 FQNEAQ. This CDR3 is 16 amino acids long. The ends lost 3 bases at V and 8 bases at J; junction bases unmatched: 5. The CDR3 here is CASSFGTSGRRGELFF. The CDR3 DNA reads TGTGCCAGCAGCTTCGGGACTAGCGGGAGACGGGGGGAGCTGTTTTTT.